This T cell receptor (beta chain) was identified during a study of shared clonotypes between healthy human individuals. The overall study: Aged between 18 and 49, the donors were a couple of women and three men. Regarding the study as a whole: Researchers sampled only blood; tissue repertoires likely differ. With several donors compared, around 5% of naive CD4 clonotypes were shared. Among the subsets, naive ones generally showed larger estimated richness than memory ones.

As concerns this clone: The antigen remains undetermined. A read error may explain this, as a much larger clone is one base away. The identical CDR3 is also encoded by other nucleotide sequences in the sample.

Germline trimming cut 5 bases from V and 0 bases from J; bases unmatched to any gene: 2. This CDR3 is built from 15 residues. In germline, CDR1 is MDHEN, CDR2 SYDVKM. Data came from immunoSEQ multiplex PCR; TCRdb stores just in-frame clones and leaves some out. The top ten clones hold 0.6% to 0.7% of a sample with 950,000 to 1,100,000 clones, more than 75% of them seen once. V and J are TRBV28 and TRBJ1-4; TRBD1 matches 8 bases. This clonotype was sampled from a man between 18 and 35 years old in good health. Some clones in this sample may be carry-over from other donors' samples. The sample comprised memory CD4+ T cells from PBMCs. Stated subset: CD45RA-negative fraction. The CDR3 nucleotides are TGTGCCAGCAGTGGACAGGGCGCAACTAATGAAAAACTGTTTTTT. Translation gives CASSGQGATNEKLFF.